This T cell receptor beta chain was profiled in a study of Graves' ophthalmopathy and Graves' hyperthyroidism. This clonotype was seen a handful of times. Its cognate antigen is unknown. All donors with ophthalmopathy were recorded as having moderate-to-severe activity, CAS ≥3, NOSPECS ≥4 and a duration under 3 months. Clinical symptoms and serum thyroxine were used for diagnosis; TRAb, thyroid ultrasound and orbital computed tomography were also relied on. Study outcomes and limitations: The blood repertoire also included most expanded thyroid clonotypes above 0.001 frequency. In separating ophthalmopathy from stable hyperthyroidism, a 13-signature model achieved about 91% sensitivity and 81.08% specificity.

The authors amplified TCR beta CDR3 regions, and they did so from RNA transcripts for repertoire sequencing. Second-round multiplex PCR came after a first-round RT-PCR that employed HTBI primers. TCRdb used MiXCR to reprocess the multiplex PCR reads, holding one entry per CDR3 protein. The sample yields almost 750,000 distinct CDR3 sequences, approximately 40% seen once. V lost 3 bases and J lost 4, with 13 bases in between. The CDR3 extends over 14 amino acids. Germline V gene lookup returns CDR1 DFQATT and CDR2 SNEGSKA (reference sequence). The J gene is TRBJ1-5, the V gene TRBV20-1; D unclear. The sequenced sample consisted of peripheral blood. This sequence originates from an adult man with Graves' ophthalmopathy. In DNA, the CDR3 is TGCAGTGCTAGCGTCGGGAAACTAAATCAGCCCCAGCATTTT. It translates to CSASVGKLNQPQHF.